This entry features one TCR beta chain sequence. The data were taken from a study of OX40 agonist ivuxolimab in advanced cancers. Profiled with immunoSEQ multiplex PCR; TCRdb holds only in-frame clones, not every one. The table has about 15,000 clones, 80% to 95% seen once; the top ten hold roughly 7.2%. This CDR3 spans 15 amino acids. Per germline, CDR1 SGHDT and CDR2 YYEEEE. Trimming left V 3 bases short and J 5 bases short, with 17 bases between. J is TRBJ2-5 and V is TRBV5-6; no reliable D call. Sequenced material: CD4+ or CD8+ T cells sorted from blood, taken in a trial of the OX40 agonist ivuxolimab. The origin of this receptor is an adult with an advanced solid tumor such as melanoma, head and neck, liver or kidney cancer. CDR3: CASSWPLVAGETQYF. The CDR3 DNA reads TGTGCCAGCAGCTGGCCCCTAGTTGCCGGGGAGACCCAGTACTTC. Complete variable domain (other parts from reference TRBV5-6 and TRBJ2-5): DAGVTQSPTHLIKTRGQQVTLRCSPKSGHDTVSWYQQALGQGPQFIFQYYEEEERQRGNFPDRFSGHQFPNYSSELNVNALLLGDSALYLCASSWPLVAGETQYFGPGTRLLVL.